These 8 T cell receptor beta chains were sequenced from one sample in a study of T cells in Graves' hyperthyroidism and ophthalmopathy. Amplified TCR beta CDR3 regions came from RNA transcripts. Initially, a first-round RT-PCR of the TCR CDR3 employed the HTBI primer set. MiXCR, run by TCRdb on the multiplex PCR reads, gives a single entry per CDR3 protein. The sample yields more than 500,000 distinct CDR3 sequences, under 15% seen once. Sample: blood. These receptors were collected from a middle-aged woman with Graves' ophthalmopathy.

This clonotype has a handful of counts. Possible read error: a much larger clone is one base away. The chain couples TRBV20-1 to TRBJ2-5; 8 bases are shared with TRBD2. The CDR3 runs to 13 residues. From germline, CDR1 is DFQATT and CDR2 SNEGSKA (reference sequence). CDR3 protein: CSASSSGQEAQYF. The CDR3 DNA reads TGCAGTGCCTCGTCTAGCGGGCAAGAGGCCCAGTACTTC.

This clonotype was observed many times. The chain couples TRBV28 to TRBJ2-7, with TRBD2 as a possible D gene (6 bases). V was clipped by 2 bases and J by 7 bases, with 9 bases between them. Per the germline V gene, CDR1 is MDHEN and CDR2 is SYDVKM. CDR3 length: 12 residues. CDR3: CASSLRGYEQYF. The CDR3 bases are TGTGCCAGCAGTTTACGGGGGTATGAGCAGTACTTC.

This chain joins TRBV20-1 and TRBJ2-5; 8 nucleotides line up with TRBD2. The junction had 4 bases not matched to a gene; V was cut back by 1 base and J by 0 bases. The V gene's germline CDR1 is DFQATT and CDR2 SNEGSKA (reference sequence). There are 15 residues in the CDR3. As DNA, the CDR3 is TGCAGTGCTAGAGTAGCGGGGACGTACCAAGAGACCCAGTACTTC. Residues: CSARVAGTYQETQYF.

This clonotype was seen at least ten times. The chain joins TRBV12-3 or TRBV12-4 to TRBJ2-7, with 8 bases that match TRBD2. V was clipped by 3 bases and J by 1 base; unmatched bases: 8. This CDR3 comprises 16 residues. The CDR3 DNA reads TGTGCCAGCAGTTTTGGGGGCGGGAGGATTTCCTACGAGCAGTACTTC. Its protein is CASSFGGGRISYEQYF.

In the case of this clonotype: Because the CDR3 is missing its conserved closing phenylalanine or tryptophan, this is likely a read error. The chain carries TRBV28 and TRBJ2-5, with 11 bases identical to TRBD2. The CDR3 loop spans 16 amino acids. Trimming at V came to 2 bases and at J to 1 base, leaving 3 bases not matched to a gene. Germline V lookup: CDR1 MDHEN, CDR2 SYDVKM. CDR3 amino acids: CASSLRLAGGQETQYL. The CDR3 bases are TGTGCCAGCAGTTTACGGCTAGCGGGAGGCCAAGAGACCCAGTACCTC.

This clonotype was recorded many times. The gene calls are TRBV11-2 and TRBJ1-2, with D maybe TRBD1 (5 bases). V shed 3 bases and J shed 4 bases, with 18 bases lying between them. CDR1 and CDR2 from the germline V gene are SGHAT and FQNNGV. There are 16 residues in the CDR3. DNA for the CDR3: TGTGCCAGCAGCTTGGGGGGACTCCAAGGTCGCTATGGCTACACCTTC. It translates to CASSLGGLQGRYGYTF.

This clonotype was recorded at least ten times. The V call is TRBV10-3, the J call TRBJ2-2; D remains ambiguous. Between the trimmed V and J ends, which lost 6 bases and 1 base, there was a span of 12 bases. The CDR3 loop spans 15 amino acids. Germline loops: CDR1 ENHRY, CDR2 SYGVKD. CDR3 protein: CAIRTSRLNTGELFF. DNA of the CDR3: TGTGCCATCAGGACCAGCCGACTGAACACCGGGGAGCTGTTTTTT.

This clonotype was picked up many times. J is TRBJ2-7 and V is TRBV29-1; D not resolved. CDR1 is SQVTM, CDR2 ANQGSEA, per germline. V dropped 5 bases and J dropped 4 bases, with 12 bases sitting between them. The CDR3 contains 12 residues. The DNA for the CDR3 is TGCAGCGTTCGGGCAGCCACATACGAGCAGTACTTC. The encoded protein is CSVRAATYEQYF.